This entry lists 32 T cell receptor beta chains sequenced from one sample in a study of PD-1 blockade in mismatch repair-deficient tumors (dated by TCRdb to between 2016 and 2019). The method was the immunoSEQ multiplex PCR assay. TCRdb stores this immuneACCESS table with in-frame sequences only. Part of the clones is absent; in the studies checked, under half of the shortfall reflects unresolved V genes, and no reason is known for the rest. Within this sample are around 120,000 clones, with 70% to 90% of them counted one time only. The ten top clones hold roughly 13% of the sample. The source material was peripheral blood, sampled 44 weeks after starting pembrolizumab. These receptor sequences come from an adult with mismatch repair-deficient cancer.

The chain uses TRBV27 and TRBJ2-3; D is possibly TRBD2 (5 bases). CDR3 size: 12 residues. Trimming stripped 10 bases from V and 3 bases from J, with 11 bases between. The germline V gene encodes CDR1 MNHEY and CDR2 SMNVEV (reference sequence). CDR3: CATGELTDTQYF. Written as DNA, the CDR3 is TGTGCCACCGGGGAGCTGACAGATACGCAGTATTTT.

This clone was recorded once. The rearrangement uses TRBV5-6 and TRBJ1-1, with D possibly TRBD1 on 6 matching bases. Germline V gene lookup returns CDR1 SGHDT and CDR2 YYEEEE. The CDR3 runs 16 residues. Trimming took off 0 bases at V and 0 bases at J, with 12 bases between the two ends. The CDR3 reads CASSLEGGWMNTEAFF. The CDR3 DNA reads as TGTGCCAGCAGCTTGGAGGGGGGCTGGATGAACACTGAAGCTTTCTTT.

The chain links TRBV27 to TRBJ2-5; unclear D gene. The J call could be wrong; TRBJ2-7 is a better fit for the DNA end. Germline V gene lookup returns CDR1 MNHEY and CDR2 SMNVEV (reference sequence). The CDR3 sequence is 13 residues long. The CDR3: CASSSFGWNEQYF. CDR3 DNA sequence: TGTGCCAGCAGTTCCTTCGGGTGGAACGAGCAGTACTTC.

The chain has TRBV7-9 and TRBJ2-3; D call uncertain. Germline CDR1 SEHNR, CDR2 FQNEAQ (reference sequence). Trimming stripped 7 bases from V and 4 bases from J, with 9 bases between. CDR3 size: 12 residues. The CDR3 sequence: CASTSRADTQYF. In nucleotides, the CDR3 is TGTGCCAGCACTTCGCGTGCAGATACGCAGTATTTT.

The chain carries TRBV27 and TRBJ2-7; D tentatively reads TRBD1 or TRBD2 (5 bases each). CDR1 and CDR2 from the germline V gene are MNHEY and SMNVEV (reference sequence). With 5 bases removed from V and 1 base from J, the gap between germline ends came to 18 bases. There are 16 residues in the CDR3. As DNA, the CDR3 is TGTGCCAGCAGTCCGACCTTTGGGGACCGGTCCTACGAGCAGTACTTC. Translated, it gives CASSPTFGDRSYEQYF.

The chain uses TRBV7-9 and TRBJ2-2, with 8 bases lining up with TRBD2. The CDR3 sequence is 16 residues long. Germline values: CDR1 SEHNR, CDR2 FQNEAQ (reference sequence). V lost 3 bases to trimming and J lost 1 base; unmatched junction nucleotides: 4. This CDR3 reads CASSLLAGLNTGELFF. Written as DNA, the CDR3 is TGTGCCAGCAGCTTGTTAGCGGGACTGAACACCGGGGAGCTGTTTTTT.

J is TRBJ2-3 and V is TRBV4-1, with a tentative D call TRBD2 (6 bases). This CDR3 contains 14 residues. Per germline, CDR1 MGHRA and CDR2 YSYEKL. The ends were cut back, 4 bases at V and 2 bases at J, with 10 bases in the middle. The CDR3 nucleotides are TGCGCCAGCAGCCCGGAGGGAGTCACAGATACGCAGTATTTT. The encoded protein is CASSPEGVTDTQYF.

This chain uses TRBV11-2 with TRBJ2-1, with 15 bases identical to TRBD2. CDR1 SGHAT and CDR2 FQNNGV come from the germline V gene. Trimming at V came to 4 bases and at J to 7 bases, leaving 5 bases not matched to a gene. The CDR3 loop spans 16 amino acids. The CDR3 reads CASSSTGTSGRNEQFF. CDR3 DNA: TGTGCCAGCAGCTCAACCGGGACTAGCGGGAGGAATGAGCAGTTCTTC.

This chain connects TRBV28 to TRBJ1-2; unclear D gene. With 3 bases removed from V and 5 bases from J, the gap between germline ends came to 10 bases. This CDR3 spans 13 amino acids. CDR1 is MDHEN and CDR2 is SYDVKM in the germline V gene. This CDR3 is CASSLRHSYGYTF. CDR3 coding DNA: TGTGCCAGCAGTTTGCGGCACTCTTATGGCTACACCTTC.

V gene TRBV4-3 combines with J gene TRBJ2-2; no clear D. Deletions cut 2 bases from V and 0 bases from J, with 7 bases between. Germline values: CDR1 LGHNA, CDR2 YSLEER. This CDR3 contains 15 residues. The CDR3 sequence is CASSQYTPNTGELFF. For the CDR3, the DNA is TGCGCCAGCAGCCAATATACTCCGAACACCGGGGAGCTGTTTTTT.

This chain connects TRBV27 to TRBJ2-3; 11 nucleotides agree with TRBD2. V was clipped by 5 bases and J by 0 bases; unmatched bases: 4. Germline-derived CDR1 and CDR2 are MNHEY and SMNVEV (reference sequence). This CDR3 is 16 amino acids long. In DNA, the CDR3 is TGTGCCAGCAGTGGGGGGACTAGCGGCAGCACAGATACGCAGTATTTT. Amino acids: CASSGGTSGSTDTQYF.

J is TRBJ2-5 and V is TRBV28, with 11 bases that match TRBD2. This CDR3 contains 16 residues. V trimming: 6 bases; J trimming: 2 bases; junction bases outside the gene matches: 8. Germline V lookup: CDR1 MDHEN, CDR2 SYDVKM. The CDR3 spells CASSLPTSGGQETQYF. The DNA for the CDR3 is TGTGCCAGCAGCCTACCAACTAGCGGGGGACAAGAGACCCAGTACTTC.

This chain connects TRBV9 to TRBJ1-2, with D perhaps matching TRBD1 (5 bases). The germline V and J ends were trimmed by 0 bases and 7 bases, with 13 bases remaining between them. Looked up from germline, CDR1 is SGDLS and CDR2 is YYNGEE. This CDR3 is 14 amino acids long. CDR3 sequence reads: CASSVEVTGGGYTF. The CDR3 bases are TGTGCCAGCAGCGTAGAGGTTACGGGGGGTGGCTACACCTTC.

The CDR3 DNA reads as TGTGCCAGCAGGAGTGGGCTCGAGACCCAGTACTTC. Protein product: CASRSGLETQYF. The chain links TRBV2 to TRBJ2-5; no clear D gene. Germline CDR1 and CDR2: SNHLY and FYNNEI. V was pared by 6 bases and J by 5 bases, with 10 bases between. The CDR3 consists of 12 residues.

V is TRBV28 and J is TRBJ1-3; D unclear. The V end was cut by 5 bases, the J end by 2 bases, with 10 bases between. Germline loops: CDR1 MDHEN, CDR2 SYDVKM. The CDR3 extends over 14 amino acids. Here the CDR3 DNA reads TGTGCCAGCAGTCCCCAAGTCCCTGGAAACACCATATATTTT. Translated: CASSPQVPGNTIYF.

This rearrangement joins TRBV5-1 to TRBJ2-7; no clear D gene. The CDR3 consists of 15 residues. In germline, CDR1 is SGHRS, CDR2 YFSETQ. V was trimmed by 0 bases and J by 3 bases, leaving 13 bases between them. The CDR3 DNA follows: TGCGCCAGCAGCTTGGGCCCCGAGGTCAACTACGAGCAGTACTTC. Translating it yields CASSLGPEVNYEQYF.

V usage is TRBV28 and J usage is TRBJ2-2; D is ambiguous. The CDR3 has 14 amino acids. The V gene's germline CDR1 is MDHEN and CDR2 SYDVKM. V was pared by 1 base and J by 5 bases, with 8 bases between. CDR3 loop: CASSLLGFTGELFF. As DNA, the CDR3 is TGTGCCAGCAGTTTATTGGGTTTTACCGGGGAGCTGTTTTTT.

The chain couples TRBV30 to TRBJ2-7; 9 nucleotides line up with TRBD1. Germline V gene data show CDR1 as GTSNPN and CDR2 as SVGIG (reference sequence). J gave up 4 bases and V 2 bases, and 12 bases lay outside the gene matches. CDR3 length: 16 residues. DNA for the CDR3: TGTGCCTGGAGTATATGGAAGAAGGACAGGGGTTACGAGCAGTACTTC. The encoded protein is CAWSIWKKDRGYEQYF. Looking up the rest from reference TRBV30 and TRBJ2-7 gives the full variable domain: SQTIHQWPATLVQPVGSPLSLECTVEGTSNPNLYWYRQAAGRGLQLLFYSVGIGQISSEVPQNLSASRPQDRQFILSSKKLLLSDSGFYLCAWSIWKKDRGYEQYFGPGTRLTVT.

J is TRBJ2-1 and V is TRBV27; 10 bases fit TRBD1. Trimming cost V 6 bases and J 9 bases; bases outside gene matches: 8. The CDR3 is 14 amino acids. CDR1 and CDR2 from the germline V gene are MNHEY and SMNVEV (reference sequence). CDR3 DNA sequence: TGTGCCAGCAGAGGGACAGGGGTTCGTGGTGAGCAGTTCTTC. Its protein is CASRGTGVRGEQFF.

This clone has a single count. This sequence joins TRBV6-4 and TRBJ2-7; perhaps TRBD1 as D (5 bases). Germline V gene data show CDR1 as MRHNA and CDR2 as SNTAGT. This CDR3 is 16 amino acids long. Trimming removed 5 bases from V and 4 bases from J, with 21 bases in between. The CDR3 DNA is TGTGCCAGCAGTTCCCTAGGAGAGACAGTGGGATACGAGCAGTACTTC. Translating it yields CASSSLGETVGYEQYF.

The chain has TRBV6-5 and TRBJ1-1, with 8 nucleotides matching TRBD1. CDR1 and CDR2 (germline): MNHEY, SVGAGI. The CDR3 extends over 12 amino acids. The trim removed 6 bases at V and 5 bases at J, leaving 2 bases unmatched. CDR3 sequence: CASRHRGTEAFF. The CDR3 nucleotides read TGTGCCAGCAGGCACAGGGGGACTGAAGCTTTCTTT.

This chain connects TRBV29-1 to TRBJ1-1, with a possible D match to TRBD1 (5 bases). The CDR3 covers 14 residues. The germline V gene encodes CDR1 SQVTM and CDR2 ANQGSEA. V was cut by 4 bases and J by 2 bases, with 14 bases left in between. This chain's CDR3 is CSVVESTVNTEAFF. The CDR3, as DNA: TGCAGCGTTGTCGAATCGACAGTAAACACTGAAGCTTTCTTT.

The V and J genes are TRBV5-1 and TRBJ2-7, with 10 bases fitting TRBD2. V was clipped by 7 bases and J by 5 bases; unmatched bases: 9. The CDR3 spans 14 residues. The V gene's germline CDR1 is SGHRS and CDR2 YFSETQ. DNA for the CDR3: TGCGCCAGCCGGCTAGCGGGAGACGTGAACGAGCAGTACTTC. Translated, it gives CASRLAGDVNEQYF.

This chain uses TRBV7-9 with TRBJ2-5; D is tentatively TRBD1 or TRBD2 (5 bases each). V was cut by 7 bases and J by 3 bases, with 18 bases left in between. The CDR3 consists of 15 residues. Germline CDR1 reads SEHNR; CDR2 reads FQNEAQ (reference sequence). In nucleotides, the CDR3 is TGTGCCAGCACCGGGGAACAGGCCCCCAAAGAGACCCAGTACTTC. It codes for CASTGEQAPKETQYF. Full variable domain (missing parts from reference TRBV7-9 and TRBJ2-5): DTGVSQNPRHKITKRGQNVTFRCDPISEHNRLYWYRQTLGQGPEFLTYFQNEAQLEKSRLLSDRFSAERPKGSFSTLEIQRTEQGDSAMYLCASTGEQAPKETQYFGPGTRLLVL.

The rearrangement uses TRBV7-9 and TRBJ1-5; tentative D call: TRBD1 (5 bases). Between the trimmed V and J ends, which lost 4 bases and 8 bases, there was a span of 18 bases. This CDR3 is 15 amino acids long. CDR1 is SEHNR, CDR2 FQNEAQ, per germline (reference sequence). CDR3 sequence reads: CASSSSTRGGEPQHF. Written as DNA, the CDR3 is TGTGCCAGCAGCTCCTCAACGCGGGGGGGAGAGCCCCAGCATTTT.

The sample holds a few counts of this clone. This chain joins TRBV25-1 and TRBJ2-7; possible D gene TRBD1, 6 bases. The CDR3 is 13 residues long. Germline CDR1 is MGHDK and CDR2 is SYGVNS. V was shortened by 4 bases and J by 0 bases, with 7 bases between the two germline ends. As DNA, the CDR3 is TGTGCCAGCAGTGGAGGGGGCTCCTACGAGCAGTACTTC. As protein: CASSGGGSYEQYF.

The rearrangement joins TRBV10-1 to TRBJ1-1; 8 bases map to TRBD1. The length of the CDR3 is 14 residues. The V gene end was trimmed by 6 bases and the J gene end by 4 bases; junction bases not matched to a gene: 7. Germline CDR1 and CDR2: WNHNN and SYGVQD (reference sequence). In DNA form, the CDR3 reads TGCGCCAGCAGCCCGGACAGGGAAGTCACTGAAGCTTTCTTT. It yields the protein CASSPDREVTEAFF.

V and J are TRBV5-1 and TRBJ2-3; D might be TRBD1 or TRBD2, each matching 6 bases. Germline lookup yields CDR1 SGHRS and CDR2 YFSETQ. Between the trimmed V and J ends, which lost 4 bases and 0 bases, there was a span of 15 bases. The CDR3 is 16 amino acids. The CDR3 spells CASSQRGAASTDTQYF. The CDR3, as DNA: TGCGCCAGCAGCCAGAGGGGGGCGGCTAGCACAGATACGCAGTATTTT.

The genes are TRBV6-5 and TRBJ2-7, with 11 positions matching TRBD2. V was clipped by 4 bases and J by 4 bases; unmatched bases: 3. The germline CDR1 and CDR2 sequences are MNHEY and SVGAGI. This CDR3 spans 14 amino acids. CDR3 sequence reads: CASSLAGGPYEQYF. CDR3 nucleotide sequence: TGTGCCAGCAGTTTAGCGGGAGGGCCTTACGAGCAGTACTTC.

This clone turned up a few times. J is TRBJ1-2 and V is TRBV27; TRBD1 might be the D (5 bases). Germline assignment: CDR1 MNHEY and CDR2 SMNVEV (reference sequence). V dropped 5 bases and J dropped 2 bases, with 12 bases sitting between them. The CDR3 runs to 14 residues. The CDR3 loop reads CASSKTGSNYGYTF. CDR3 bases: TGTGCCAGCAGTAAAACAGGCTCCAACTATGGCTACACCTTC.

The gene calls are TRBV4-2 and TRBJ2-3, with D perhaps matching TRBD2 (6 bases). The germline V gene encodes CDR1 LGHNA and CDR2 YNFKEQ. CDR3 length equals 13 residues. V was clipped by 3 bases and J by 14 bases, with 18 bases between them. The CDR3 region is CASSQRLEVDGYF. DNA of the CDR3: TGTGCCAGCAGCCAGCGACTAGAAGTTGACGGGTATTTT.

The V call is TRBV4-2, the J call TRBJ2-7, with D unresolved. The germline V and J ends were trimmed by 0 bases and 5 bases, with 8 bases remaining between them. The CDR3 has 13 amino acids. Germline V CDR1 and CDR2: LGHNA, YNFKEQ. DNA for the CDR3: TGTGCCAGCAGCCAAGATCTAGAGCACGAGCAGTACTTC. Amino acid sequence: CASSQDLEHEQYF.